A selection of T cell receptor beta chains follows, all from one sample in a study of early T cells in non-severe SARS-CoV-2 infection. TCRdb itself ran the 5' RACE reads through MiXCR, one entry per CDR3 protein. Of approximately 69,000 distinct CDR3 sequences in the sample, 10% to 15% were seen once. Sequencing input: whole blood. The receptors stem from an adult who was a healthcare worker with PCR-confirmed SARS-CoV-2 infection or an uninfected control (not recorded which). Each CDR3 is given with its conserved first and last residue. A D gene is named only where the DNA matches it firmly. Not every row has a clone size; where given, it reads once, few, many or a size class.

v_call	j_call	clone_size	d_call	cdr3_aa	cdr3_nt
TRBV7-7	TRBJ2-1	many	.	CASSLFPTVNEQFF	TGTGCCAGCAGCTTATTTCCGACAGTCAATGAGCAGTTCTTC
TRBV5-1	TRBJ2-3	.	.	CASSRGHHGTDTQYF	TGCGCCAGCAGCAGGGGACACCACGGCACAGATACGCAGTATTTT
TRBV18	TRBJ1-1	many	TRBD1	CASSPLGQVLNTEAFF	TGTGCCAGCTCACCACTGGGACAGGTGTTGAACACTGAAGCTTTCTTT
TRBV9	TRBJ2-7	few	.	CAPYEQYF	TGTGCCCCCTACGAGCAGTACTTC
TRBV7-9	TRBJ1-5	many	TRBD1	CASSLFAGQGNQPQHF	TGTGCCAGCAGCTTATTCGCCGGACAGGGCAATCAGCCCCAGCATTTT
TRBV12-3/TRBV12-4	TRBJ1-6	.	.	CASSLVYNSPLHF	TGTGCCAGCAGCCTGGTCTATAATTCACCCCTCCACTTT
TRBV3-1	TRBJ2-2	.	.	CASSPSPGELFF	TGTGCCAGCAGCCCCTCCCCCGGGGAGCTGTTTTTT
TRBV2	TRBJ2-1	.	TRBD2	CASSAGLAGGNNEQFF	TGTGCCAGCAGTGCGGGACTAGCGGGAGGCAACAATGAGCAGTTCTTC
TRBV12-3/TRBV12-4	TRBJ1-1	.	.	CASSSGGGGTEAFF	TGTGCCAGCAGTTCCGGGGGGGGTGGAACTGAAGCTTTCTTT
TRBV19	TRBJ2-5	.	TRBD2	CATRGLAGGETQYF	TGTGCCACCAGAGGGCTAGCGGGAGGAGAGACCCAGTACTTC
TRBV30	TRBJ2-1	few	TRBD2	CAWSANSGSHYNEQFF	TGTGCCTGGAGTGCTAATAGCGGGAGCCACTACAATGAGCAGTTCTTC
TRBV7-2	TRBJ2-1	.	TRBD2	CASSIAFLAGGVNEQFF	TGTGCCAGCAGTATAGCCTTCCTAGCGGGAGGGGTTAATGAGCAGTTCTTC
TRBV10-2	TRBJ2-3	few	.	CASRWQTIDTQYF	TGCGCCAGCAGGTGGCAGACTATAGATACGCAGTATTTT
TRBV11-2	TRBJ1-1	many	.	CASSLSGFNTEAFF	TGTGCCAGCAGCTTATCGGGATTTAACACTGAAGCTTTCTTT
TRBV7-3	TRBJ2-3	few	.	CASSSGSRGTDTQYF	TGTGCCAGCAGCTCGGGCTCGAGGGGGACCGATACGCAGTATTTT
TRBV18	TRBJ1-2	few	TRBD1	CASSYDRTGNYGYTF	TGTGCCAGCTCATATGATCGGACAGGGAACTATGGCTACACCTTC
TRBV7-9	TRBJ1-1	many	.	CASSLRAGRAMNTEAFF	TGTGCCAGCAGCTTACGGGCCGGGAGGGCCATGAACACTGAAGCTTTCTTT
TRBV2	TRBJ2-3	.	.	CASSERRGSTDTQYF	TGTGCCAGCAGTGAGCGGAGGGGGAGCACAGATACGCAGTATTTT
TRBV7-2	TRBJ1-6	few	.	CASSPEGGFISPLHF	TGTGCCAGCAGCCCCGAAGGAGGGTTCATTTCACCCCTCCACTTT
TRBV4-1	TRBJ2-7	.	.	CASSQDPPGEQYF	TGCGCCAGCAGCCAAGATCCCCCAGGCGAGCAGTACTTC
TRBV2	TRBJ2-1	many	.	CASSEQALPQNEQFF	TGTGCCAGCAGTGAACAGGCCCTGCCTCAGAATGAGCAGTTCTTC
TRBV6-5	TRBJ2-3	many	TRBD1	CASSTGVSADTQYF	TGTGCCAGCAGTACAGGGGTCTCGGCAGATACGCAGTATTTT
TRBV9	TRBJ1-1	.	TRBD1	CASSVRDRPTEAFF	TGTGCCAGCAGCGTCAGGGACAGACCCACTGAAGCTTTCTTT
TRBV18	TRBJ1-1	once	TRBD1	CASSQLWGQENTEAFF	TGTGCCAGCTCCCAGCTCTGGGGACAGGAGAACACTGAAGCTTTCTTT
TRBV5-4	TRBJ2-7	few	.	CASSLVGGTEQYF	TGTGCCAGCAGCTTGGTGGGTGGAACCGAGCAGTACTTC
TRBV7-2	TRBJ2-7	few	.	CASSLRPQGAYEQYF	TGTGCCAGCAGCCTCCGCCCACAGGGTGCTTACGAGCAGTACTTC
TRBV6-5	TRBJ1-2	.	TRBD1	CASSPRRTGYGYTF	TGTGCCAGCAGCCCCCGGCGGACAGGGTATGGCTACACCTTC
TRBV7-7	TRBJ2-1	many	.	CASSPTGYNEQFF	TGTGCTAGCAGCCCCACAGGTTACAATGAGCAGTTCTTC
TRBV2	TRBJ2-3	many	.	CASTGEADTQYF	TGTGCCAGCACTGGCGAGGCAGATACGCAGTATTTT